These 25 T cell receptor beta chains share one sample of origin, sequenced in a study of PD-L1 blockade in urothelial cancer. Using immunoSEQ multiplex PCR, the repertoire was profiled, and TCRdb retains in-frame clones only, with some absent. The top ten clones hold 14% of a sample with 40,000 to 45,000 clones, around 89% of them seen once. Sequenced here: PBMCs, sampled around atezolizumab (anti-PD-L1) treatment. The source is a woman aged 55-75 years with urothelial cancer.

The genes are TRBV11-2 and TRBJ2-5; D possibly corresponds to TRBD2 (5 bases). Per the germline V gene, CDR1 is SGHAT and CDR2 is FQNNGV. With 1 base removed from V and 4 bases from J, the gap between germline ends came to 7 bases. The CDR3 length is 13 residues. CDR3 nucleotides: TGTGCCAGCAGCTTAGTCCGGGGAGAGACCCAGTACTTC. Its translation is CASSLVRGETQYF.

The gene calls are TRBV15 and TRBJ1-3; D is uncertain. V was cut by 1 base and J by 4 bases, with 11 bases left in between. This CDR3 has 15 residues. CDR1 and CDR2 (germline): LNHNV, YYDKDF (reference sequence). The DNA of the CDR3 is TGTGCCACCAGCAGAGTACCGACACGGGGAAACACCATATATTTT. It specifies CATSRVPTRGNTIYF. Together with reference TRBV15 and TRBJ1-3, the CDR3 gives the full variable domain: DAMVIQNPRYQVTQFGKPVTLSCSQTLNHNVMYWYQQKSSQAPKLLFHYYDKDFNNEADTPDNFQSRRPNTSFCFLDIRSPGLGDTAMYLCATSRVPTRGNTIYFGEGSWLTVV.

This sequence joins TRBV7-2 and TRBJ2-7; TRBD1 aligns across 7 bases. V dropped 8 bases and J dropped 2; count of bases not matched to a gene: 9. From germline, CDR1 is SGHTA and CDR2 FQGNSA. The CDR3 is 14 residues long. The CDR3 DNA reads as TGTGCCAGCGACGATAGGACAGGCCCCTACGAGCAGTACTTC. It yields the protein CASDDRTGPYEQYF.

The chain joins TRBV28 to TRBJ1-1; D remains unclear. Per the germline V gene, CDR1 is MDHEN and CDR2 is SYDVKM. The CDR3 runs to 14 residues. With 2 bases removed from V and 1 base from J, the gap between germline ends came to 8 bases. The DNA for the CDR3 is TGTGCCAGCAGTTTAGTGGTCGGGAACACTGAAGCTTTCTTT. This gives the protein CASSLVVGNTEAFF.

The J gene is TRBJ2-3, the V gene TRBV9; D possibly corresponds to TRBD1 (6 bases). The length of the CDR3 is 16 residues. CDR1 and CDR2 (germline): SGDLS, YYNGEE. Trimming cost V 2 bases and J 1 base, with 14 bases left between them. The DNA for the CDR3 is TGTGCCAGCAGCGTCCGATCAGGGGACCGCACAGATACGCAGTATTTT. Translated, it gives CASSVRSGDRTDTQYF. Supplemented by reference TRBV9 and TRBJ2-3, the full variable domain reads DSGVTQTPKHLITATGQRVTLRCSPRSGDLSVYWYQQSLDQGLQFLIQYYNGEERAKGNILERFSAQQFPDLHSELNLSSLELGDSALYFCASSVRSGDRTDTQYFGPGTRLTVL.

V gene TRBV5-4 combines with J gene TRBJ2-1; D gene unclear. V lost 0 bases to trimming and J lost 8 bases, with 9 bases between them. This CDR3 is 13 amino acids long. Germline assignment: CDR1 SGHNT and CDR2 YYREEE (reference sequence). The DNA for the CDR3 is TGTGCCAGCAGCTTGGTGCCAAGAGATGAGCAGTTCTTC. Protein sequence: CASSLVPRDEQFF.

The chain couples TRBV27 to TRBJ2-3; TRBD2 agrees at 13 bases. This CDR3 is 17 amino acids long. The V gene's germline CDR1 is MNHEY and CDR2 SMNVEV (reference sequence). Germline trimming cut 6 bases from V and 2 bases from J; bases unmatched to any gene: 8. CDR3: CASRRTSGRVFTDTQYF. The CDR3 DNA reads as TGTGCCAGCAGGCGGACTAGCGGGAGAGTTTTCACAGATACGCAGTATTTT.

This clone has just one count. This chain joins TRBV5-4 and TRBJ2-4, with a weak D call TRBD1 (6 bases). CDR3 length equals 14 residues. The germline V gene encodes CDR1 SGHNT and CDR2 YYREEE (reference sequence). Trimming left V 1 base short and J 8 bases short, with 13 bases between. The CDR3 is CASSLSQGLDIQYF. The CDR3 DNA sequence: TGTGCCAGCAGCTTGAGCCAGGGGTTGGACATTCAGTACTTC. The whole variable domain, filled in from reference TRBV5-4 and TRBJ2-4, reads ETGVTQSPTHLIKTRGQQVTLRCSSQSGHNTVSWYQQALGQGPQFIFQYYREEENGRGNFPPRFSGLQFPNYSSELNVNALELDDSALYLCASSLSQGLDIQYFGAGTRLSVL.

The rearrangement links TRBV5-1 to TRBJ2-1; tentative D call: TRBD2 (6 bases). This CDR3 is built from 14 residues. The germline V gene has CDR1 SGHRS and CDR2 YFSETQ. Trimming left V 2 bases short and J 6 bases short, with 12 bases between. The CDR3 DNA sequence: TGCGCCAGCAGCTTTAGCGGAGGTCTCAATGAGCAGTTCTTC. This codes for CASSFSGGLNEQFF.

This rearrangement joins TRBV18 to TRBJ2-3; 8 positions agree with TRBD1. Germline CDR1 is KGHSH and CDR2 is LQKENI. Trimming removed 3 bases from V and 3 bases from J; junction bases left unmatched: 2. The CDR3 spans 14 residues. CDR3 DNA: TGTGCCAGCTCACCTAGGACAGGGACAGATACGCAGTATTTT. It translates to CASSPRTGTDTQYF.

The chain employs TRBV5-4 and TRBJ2-1; TRBD1 is a possible D gene (6 bases). CDR1 and CDR2 (germline): SGHNT, YYREEE (reference sequence). The CDR3 sequence is 15 residues long. V lost 2 bases and J 4 bases, leaving 13 bases between the germline ends. The CDR3 sequence: CASSLPSTGYNEQFF. CDR3 bases: TGTGCCAGCAGCTTACCCTCCACAGGGTACAATGAGCAGTTCTTC.

CDR3 nucleotide sequence: TGTGCCAGCAGCGTTACGGGAAAAAACTACGAGCAGTACTTC. Amino acids: CASSVTGKNYEQYF. The chain links TRBV7-9 to TRBJ2-7, with D perhaps TRBD2 (5 bases). Trimming took off 5 bases at V and 3 bases at J, with 14 bases between the two ends. This CDR3 has 14 amino acids. Germline CDR1 reads SEHNR; CDR2 reads FQNEAQ (reference sequence).

This sequence joins TRBV19 and TRBJ2-1; perhaps TRBD2 as D (5 bases). V was cut by 0 bases and J by 13 bases, with 10 bases left in between. The CDR3 has 12 amino acids. Germline CDR1 is LNHDA and CDR2 is SQIVND (reference sequence). This chain's CDR3 is CASSIDGLEQFF. For the CDR3, the DNA is TGTGCCAGTAGTATAGACGGACTTGAACAGTTCTTC.

As to this clone: A read error may account for a junction end that differs from germline. The chain uses TRBV7-2 and TRBJ1-2, with D unresolved. CDR3 length: 12 residues. CDR1 and CDR2 (germline): SGHTA, FQGNSA. The CDR3 DNA reads as TGTGCCAGCAGCTTAGGGAGGGCTTACCAAAGCTTC. It is translated as CASSLGRAYQSF.

The chain joins TRBV5-4 to TRBJ1-6; 7 nucleotides align to TRBD1. From germline, CDR1 is SGHNT and CDR2 YYREEE (reference sequence). V lost 4 bases to trimming and J lost 0 bases; unmatched junction nucleotides: 16. The CDR3 contains 20 residues. The CDR3 sequence is CASSRGGNRGSSSYNSPLHF. CDR3 in DNA: TGTGCCAGCAGCCGGGGGGGGAACAGGGGTTCGAGCTCCTATAATTCACCCCTCCACTTT.

This chain joins TRBV5-1 and TRBJ2-3, with 7 bases identical to TRBD1. The CDR3 has 16 amino acids. Germline loops: CDR1 SGHRS, CDR2 YFSETQ. V was pared by 3 bases and J by 1 base, with 8 bases of the junction left unmatched. Here the CDR3 DNA reads TGCGCCAGCAGCTGGTGGTCAGGACAGGGCACAGATACGCAGTATTTT. Encoded protein: CASSWWSGQGTDTQYF.

The rearrangement links TRBV4-3 to TRBJ2-6; TRBD2 agrees at 11 bases. The CDR3 consists of 19 residues. Germline trimming cut 4 bases from V and 0 bases from J; bases unmatched to any gene: 8. Germline assignment: CDR1 LGHNA and CDR2 YSLEER. CDR3 DNA sequence: TGCGCCAGCAGCCCCTCCGGGACTAGCGGATTCTCTGGGGCCAACGTCCTGACTTTC. Encoded protein: CASSPSGTSGFSGANVLTF.

This chain joins TRBV7-8 and TRBJ2-2; TRBD1 matches at 12 bases. The CDR3 is made up of 19 amino acids. CDR1 SGHVS and CDR2 FQNEAQ come from the germline V gene. V gave up 5 bases and J gave up 5 bases; unmatched junction bases: 15. In nucleotides, the CDR3 is TGTGCCAGCAGCCCACGTGTGGGGACAGGGGGCGCGGGAACCGGGGAGCTGTTTTTT. As protein: CASSPRVGTGGAGTGELFF.

This clone has only one observation. V usage is TRBV14 and J usage is TRBJ1-1, with a tentative D call TRBD1 (5 bases). V was clipped by 1 base and J by 2 bases, with 14 bases between them. CDR3 size: 16 residues. Per the germline V gene, CDR1 is SGHDN and CDR2 is FVKESK. CDR3 protein: CASSQVAGLLNTEAFF. CDR3 coding DNA: TGTGCCAGCAGCCAAGTCGCGGGACTACTAAACACTGAAGCTTTCTTT.

In its sample, this clone was seen once. The rearrangement joins TRBV6-5 to TRBJ2-3, with TRBD1 matching over 8 bases. This CDR3 is 15 amino acids long. The germline gives CDR1 MNHEY, CDR2 SVGAGI. Trimming at V came to 7 bases and at J to 2 bases, leaving 8 bases not matched to a gene. The CDR3 here is CASKMTGANTDTQYF. The CDR3 DNA sequence: TGTGCCAGCAAGATGACAGGGGCTAACACAGATACGCAGTATTTT.

V gene TRBV28 combines with J gene TRBJ2-7, with a tentative D call TRBD1 (5 bases). The CDR3 totals 13 residues. Germline V gene sequence: CDR1 MDHEN, CDR2 SYDVKM. The V gene lost 7 bases and the J gene lost 6 bases, with 16 bases spanning the gap. The CDR3 loop reads CASNVQGTGEQYF. CDR3 in DNA: TGTGCCAGCAACGTTCAAGGAACAGGCGAGCAGTACTTC.

The table lists this clone with a count of one. The chain recombines TRBV6-1 with TRBJ1-2, with no clear D. Germline CDR1 MNHNS, CDR2 SASEGT. Trimming shortened V by 1 base and J by 8 bases, and 5 bases separated the two germline ends. The CDR3 runs 11 residues. The CDR3 loop is CASSEVRGYTF. CDR3 nucleotide sequence: TGTGCCAGCAGTGAAGTGAGAGGCTACACCTTC.

V usage is TRBV5-1 and J usage is TRBJ2-1; no reliable D call. This CDR3 region has 14 residues. Trimming pared 0 bases from V and 6 bases from J, leaving 10 bases between. CDR1 SGHRS and CDR2 YFSETQ come from the germline V gene. In DNA form, the CDR3 reads TGCGCCAGCAGCTTGGCTGCCAGTGTCAATGAGCAGTTCTTC. Protein product: CASSLAASVNEQFF.

This rearrangement joins TRBV5-1 to TRBJ2-5, with a possible D match to TRBD1 (6 bases). The CDR3 spans 15 residues. The germline CDR1 and CDR2 sequences are SGHRS and YFSETQ. The germline V and J ends were trimmed by 1 base and 2 bases, with 12 bases remaining between them. CDR3 in amino acids: CASSLFTGSQETQYF. CDR3 DNA: TGCGCCAGCAGCTTGTTTACAGGGTCACAAGAGACCCAGTACTTC. The whole variable domain, remainder taken from reference TRBV5-1 and TRBJ2-5, is KAGVTQTPRYLIKTRGQQVTLSCSPISGHRSVSWYQQTPGQGLQFLFEYFSETQRNKGNFPGRFSGRQFSNSRSEMNVSTLELGDSALYLCASSLFTGSQETQYFGPGTRLLVL.

The V and J genes are TRBV6-1 and TRBJ2-5, with D possibly being TRBD1 (6 bases). The germline V gene has CDR1 MNHNS and CDR2 SASEGT. This CDR3 spans 15 amino acids. The V end lost 1 base, the J end lost 5 bases, and 14 bases lay between the germline ends. This CDR3 is CASSEGQVVRETQYF. CDR3 bases: TGTGCCAGCAGTGAAGGACAGGTAGTGAGGGAGACCCAGTACTTC.